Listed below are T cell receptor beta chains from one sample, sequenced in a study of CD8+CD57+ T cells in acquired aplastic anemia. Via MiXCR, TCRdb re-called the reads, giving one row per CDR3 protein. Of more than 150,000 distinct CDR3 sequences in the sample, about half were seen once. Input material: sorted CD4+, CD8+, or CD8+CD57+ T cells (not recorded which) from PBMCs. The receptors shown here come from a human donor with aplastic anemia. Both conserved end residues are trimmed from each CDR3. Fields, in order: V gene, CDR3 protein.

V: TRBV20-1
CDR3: SATPFIPGRRDNEQF

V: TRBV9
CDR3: ASSVAASTDTQY

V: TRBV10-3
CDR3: AISLDMTGQPQH

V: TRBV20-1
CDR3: SARGGQGGTEAF

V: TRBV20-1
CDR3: SAVGPGIYEQY

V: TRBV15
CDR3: ATSREGTASYEQY

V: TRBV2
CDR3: ASVLGNTEAF

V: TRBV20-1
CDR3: SAPGTGSRNYGYT

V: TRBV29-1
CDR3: SVDLTGTLQRNEQF

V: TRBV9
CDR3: ASSVAGGSYNEQF

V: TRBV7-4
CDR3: ASLTGRSNEQF

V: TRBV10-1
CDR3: ASSRGTSGRNEQF

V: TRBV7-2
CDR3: ASSYRTSPQLRNTQY

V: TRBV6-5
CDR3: ASSAAQGNTEAF

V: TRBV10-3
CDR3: AISERGRDHEKLF

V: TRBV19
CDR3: ASSRASGATLVY

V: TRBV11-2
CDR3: AGSRIPRTDTQY

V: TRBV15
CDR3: ATSRELGEANVLT

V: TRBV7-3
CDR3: ASSSDGLETGELF

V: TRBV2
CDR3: ASSGQGADGYT

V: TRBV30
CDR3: AWSSDVTWPQH

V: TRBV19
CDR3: ASTATLHYGYT

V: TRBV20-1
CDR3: SARDREEAGLPDTQY

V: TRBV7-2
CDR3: ACGDSGDEQF

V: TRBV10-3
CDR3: AISGTSGAKETQY

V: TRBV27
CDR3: ASSLEQSSYEQY

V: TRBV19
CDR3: AGSIDEAQPQQ

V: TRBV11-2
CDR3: ASSLVSGANLGEQY

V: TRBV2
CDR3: ASSESGGQTYEQY

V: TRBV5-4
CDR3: ASTYGGAWETQY

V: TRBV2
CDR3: ASSDERTGLNSPLH

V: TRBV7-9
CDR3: ASSWGHGDDQY

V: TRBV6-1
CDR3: ASAHPGQGNTGELF

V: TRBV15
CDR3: ATSRGRAGSYEQY

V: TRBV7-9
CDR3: ASSETGNYGYT

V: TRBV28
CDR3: ASSLSYRDTDTQY

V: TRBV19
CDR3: ARHSGYSYEQY

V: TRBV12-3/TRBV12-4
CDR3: ASSWDRQETQY

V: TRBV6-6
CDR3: ASSYTRRDPEPF

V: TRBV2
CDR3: ATSEYRGYEQY

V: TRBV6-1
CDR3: ASRRQGPLY

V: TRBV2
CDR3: ASSAGTGGGYT

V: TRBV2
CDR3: ASSRDTDYGYT

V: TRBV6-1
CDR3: ASGRDSSVAF

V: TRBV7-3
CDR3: ASSTGLGEQF

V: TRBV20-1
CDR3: STPGTGFSEQF

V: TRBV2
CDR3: ASTDSPALH

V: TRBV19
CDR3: GSGGHTEAF

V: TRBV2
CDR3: ASRGGEGASYGYT

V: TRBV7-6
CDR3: ASSLSLGETQY

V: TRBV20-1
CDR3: SAREGQGSHEQY

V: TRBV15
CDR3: ATSRQGTRAEAF

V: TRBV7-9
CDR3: ASSPRTGLGYEQY

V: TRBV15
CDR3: ATSIGQGNYGYT

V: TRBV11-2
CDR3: ASSLFGGHEQY

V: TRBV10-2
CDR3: ASTPQRGQPQH

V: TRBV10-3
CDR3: AISRDGINYGYT

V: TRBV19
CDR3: ASSNTGAEAF

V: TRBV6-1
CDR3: ASTRTGFGETQY

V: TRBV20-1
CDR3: SARPLPSTDTQY